This T cell receptor (beta chain) was captured by sequencing in a study of T cell responses to AZD1222 COVID-19 vaccine. Study summary: Second doses that came at about 4 or about 12 weeks were put together.

TCRdb's table, derived via immunoSEQ multiplex PCR, lists solely in-frame clones and lacks some. The table shows 140,000 to 150,000 clones, with roughly 92% occurring only once. This clone has a handful of counts. Its antigen is unknown. Study conclusions and caveats: Clonal diversity was possibly underestimated, and the donors were mostly white British, with more females.

The CDR3 loop spans 15 amino acids. Losses at the gene ends were 1 base for V and 6 bases for J; bases not matched to a gene: 5. Per the germline V gene, CDR1 is SGHNT and CDR2 is YYREEE (reference sequence). Material: peripheral blood, obtained on day 0 of AZD1222 vaccination. The sequence came from an adult in good health. The chain uses TRBV5-4 and TRBJ2-2; 8 bases line up with TRBD2. The CDR3 coding sequence is TGTGCCAGCAGCTTGCCAGCGGGAGATCCCGGGGAGCTGTTTTTT. Amino acids: CASSLPAGDPGELFF. The full variable domain, rest sourced from reference TRBV5-4 and TRBJ2-2, is ETGVTQSPTHLIKTRGQQVTLRCSSQSGHNTVSWYQQALGQGPQFIFQYYREEENGRGNFPPRFSGLQFPNYSSELNVNALELDDSALYLCASSLPAGDPGELFFGEGSRLTVL.